This T cell receptor beta chain was sequenced for a study of cytomegalovirus exposure and HLA in healthy donors (dated by TCRdb to 2015 to 2018). General notes on the study: According to a later analysis, one platform produced both the approximately 110 validation repertoires and the roughly 660 repertoires of the first cohort. The study aimed to test whether cataloging public T cell receptors could reveal signatures of past pathogen exposure. High-throughput TCR immunosequencing, statistical association of individual TCRs with disease status, and machine learning were combined to predict cytomegalovirus infection status. In addition to the first cohort of about 650 subjects, a separate validation cohort of 120 different subjects was used. Study-wide findings and limitations: In both the original and validation cohorts, the classifier was reported to diagnose cytomegalovirus status with high specificity and sensitivity. According to the authors, the approach could potentially be generalized to other disease states and immunological phenotypes. A total of 150 to 200 TCR beta chains were listed by the study as associated with cytomegalovirus. Three of the identified cytomegalovirus-associated TCR beta chains were confirmed in vitro to be specific for cytomegalovirus antigens. The validation cohort had no HLA typing available for a later analysis, so co-occurrence within that cohort was assessed over all 120 or so repertoires. Of the cluster scores, roughly 93% were above 0 in a later analysis, which found that TCRs clustered in the first cohort also tended to co-occur in the 95 to 150 validation repertoires. Most TCR sequences were observed very rarely across donors, whereas some public TCRs were present in many individuals.

The donors belonged to the validation cohort of about 120 subjects, which was separate from the approximately 610-subject first cohort. Regarding this clone: Its antigen remains unidentified. Base qualities were left out, and no much larger clone turns up one base away.

The CDR3, from cysteine to phenylalanine, totals 16 residues. Left in the record is the CDR3 DNA by itself, 48 bases read in frame from the first base. V is cut by 4 bases and J by 5 bases, and the space between the germline ends is 20 bases. The germline V gene sets CDR1 to SGHRS and CDR2 to YFSETQ. To prepare the library, the immunoSEQ multiplex PCR assay was applied. Processing in the source paper ran as follows. To diagnose cytomegalovirus status from the catalog of TCR beta chain sequences, a statistical classification framework was built. TCRdb holds this immuneACCESS table with in-frame rearrangements only. Some clones are missing; in checked studies, unresolved V genes explain under half, and the rest has no known cause. The DNA was the basis for D and trimming; V, J and clone size are from that table. Recorded for this sample are roughly 120,000 clones; about 85% of them occurred a single time. About 2% of the sample is taken by the ten largest.

The clonotype originates from a woman aged 25 to 39 in good health and CMV-seronegative. Sequencing used PBMCs. The sequence is built from TRBV5-1 and TRBJ2-3, and TRBD2 may be the D gene, going by 5 matching bases. This receptor has the CDR3 CASSPALRKEVDTQYF. At the DNA level, the sequence is TGCGCCAGCAGCCCGGCTCTGAGGAAGGAGGTAGATACGCAGTATTTT.